Listed below are T cell receptor beta chains from one sample, sequenced in a study of CD8 T cells in Susac syndrome. TCRdb reanalysed the immunoSEQ multiplex PCR reads using MiXCR and keeps one entry per CDR3 protein. The profile shows roughly 150,000 distinct CDR3 sequences, 85% to 95% of them singletons. Sequencing used CD4+ T cells from PBMCs. These receptors were obtained from a human donor with Susac syndrome. Both conserved end residues are part of each CDR3. D genes are given only for firm matches. Some rows have no size entry. The others give once, few or many, or a class for an expanded clone.

>TRBJ2-3|TRBD2|NA|TRBV29-1
TGCAGCGTTGAAGAGGCGCGGGGGGGAATAGATACGCAGTATTTT
CSVEEARGGIDTQYF
>TRBJ1-1|NA|NA|TRBV7-3
TGTGCCAGCAGCGAGGGACGGGTCAGCACTGAAGCTTTCTTT
CASSEGRVSTEAFF
>TRBJ2-5|NA|NA|TRBV12-3/TRBV12-4
TGTGCCAGCAAAGACCTAGCGAGTGGCGAGACCCAGTACTTC
CASKDLASGETQYF
>TRBJ1-6|NA|NA|TRBV12-3/TRBV12-4
TGTGCCAGCACCGAAATACGGGGTATGCATTCACCCCTCCACTTT
CASTEIRGMHSPLHF
>TRBJ1-1|NA|few|TRBV12-3/TRBV12-4
TGTGCCAGCAGTCCGGGGAGAAACACTGAAGCTTTCTTT
CASSPGRNTEAFF
>TRBJ1-5|NA|NA|TRBV12-3/TRBV12-4
TGTGCCAGCAGTTTCCTCAGGAGCCAGCCCCAGCATTTT
CASSFLRSQPQHF
>TRBJ2-3|TRBD1|NA|TRBV29-1
TGCAGCGTTGAAGATCCGGGCCCTCGGGACAGAAGTTCTAGCACAGATACGCAGTATTTT
CSVEDPGPRDRSSSTDTQYF
>TRBJ2-1|NA|NA|TRBV18
TGTGCCACCGTAGGTGAGCTCACAAATGAGCAGTTCTTC
CATVGELTNEQFF
>TRBJ2-1|TRBD1|NA|TRBV29-1
TGCAGCGTTGGGGGGGACAGGGCGAGGAATGAGCAGTTCTTC
CSVGGDRARNEQFF
>TRBJ2-5|TRBD1|NA|TRBV27
TGTGCCAGCAGTTCCTCGACAGGGGGAAAGACCCAGTACTTC
CASSSSTGGKTQYF
>TRBJ2-3|NA|NA|TRBV14
TGTGCCAGCAGCCTACAGGCAGATACGCAGTATTTT
CASSLQADTQYF
>TRBJ2-5|NA|NA|TRBV7-2
TGTGCCAGCAGGGCGGCAGGGTCAGAGACCCAGTACTTC
CASRAAGSETQYF
>TRBJ1-1|NA|NA|TRBV19
TGTGCCAGTCGCGACAGGTCGACGAACGCTTTCTTT
CASRDRSTNAFF
>TRBJ2-1|TRBD2|once|TRBV7-9
TGTGCCAGCAGCTTAGGGACTAGCGGGGACAATGAGCAGTTCTTC
CASSLGTSGDNEQFF
>TRBJ1-1|NA|NA|TRBV6-1
TGTGCCAGCAGTGAGAGTAGGGTTGGAGCTTTCTTT
CASSESRVGAFF
>TRBJ2-3|NA|NA|TRBV4-1
TGCGCCAGCAGCCAAGATCCGGACTGGGATACGCAGTATTTT
CASSQDPDWDTQYF
>TRBJ2-1|TRBD2|NA|TRBV20-1
TGCAGTGCTAGGCGGACTAGCGGGGGCAATGAGCAGTTCTTC
CSARRTSGGNEQFF
>TRBJ2-1|TRBD2|NA|TRBV24-1
TGTGCCACCAGTGATTCACGGGGGGGCCACAATGAGCAGTTCTTC
CATSDSRGGHNEQFF
>TRBJ1-3|NA|NA|TRBV9
TGTGCCAGCAGCGTAGGGCAGATCTCTGGAAACACCATATATTTT
CASSVGQISGNTIYF
>TRBJ2-4|NA|few|TRBV11-2
TGTGCCAGCAGCTCGCAGGGAAACATTCAGTACTTC
CASSSQGNIQYF
>TRBJ2-5|NA|NA|TRBV12-5
TGTGCTAGTGGTCCAACCGACACACTCAGCCGGGAGACCCAGTACTTC
CASGPTDTLSRETQYF
>TRBJ1-4|NA|NA|TRBV3-1
TGTGCCAGCAGCCGAAGTCGAGCACATGTAAAACTGTTTTTT
CASSRSRAHVKLFF
>TRBJ2-4|NA|NA|TRBV12-3/TRBV12-4
TGTGCCAGCAGTCTGATGGACTCGGGAAACATTCAGTACTTC
CASSLMDSGNIQYF
>TRBJ2-3|TRBD1|NA|TRBV7-9
TGTGCCACGGGACAGAGCACAGATACGCAGTATTTT
CATGQSTDTQYF
>TRBJ2-1|TRBD1|NA|TRBV11-2
TGTGCCAGCAGCAACCGGGACAGGGGTTTAATCTACAATGAGCAGTTCTTC
CASSNRDRGLIYNEQFF
>TRBJ1-1|NA|NA|TRBV14
TGTGCCAGCAGCCACGAGAGAGGGACACCCTTCTTT
CASSHERGTPFF
>TRBJ1-4|NA|NA|TRBV20-1
TGCAGTGCTAGTACCCGAGTTACAACTAATGAAAAACTGTTTTTT
CSASTRVTTNEKLFF
>TRBJ2-5|NA|NA|TRBV7-8
TGTGCCAGCAGCCTCTCCGGGAAGACCCAGTACTTC
CASSLSGKTQYF
>TRBJ2-7|TRBD2|NA|TRBV20-1
TGCAGTGCTCAGACTAGCGGGGGAACCTACGAGCAGTACTTC
CSAQTSGGTYEQYF
>TRBJ1-2|NA|NA|TRBV9
TGTGCCAGCAGCGCACCTGGGGGCTATGGCTACACCTTC
CASSAPGGYGYTF
>TRBJ1-1|NA|NA|TRBV3-1
TGTGCCAGCAGCTCCCGACCGATGAACACTGAAGCTTTCTTT
CASSSRPMNTEAFF
>TRBJ1-2|NA|NA|TRBV20-1
TGCAGTGCTAGAGATCATGGCTACACCTTC
CSARDHGYTF
>TRBJ2-6|NA|NA|TRBV9
TGTGCCAGCAGCGTAGTGGCAGCCTCTGGGGCCAACGTCCTGACTTTC
CASSVVAASGANVLTF
>TRBJ1-1|NA|NA|TRBV27
TGTGCCAGCAGTTCCTTGGGCACTGAAGCTTTCTTT
CASSSLGTEAFF
>TRBJ1-6|NA|NA|TRBV18
TGTGCCAGCTCAGGAGAGTCCGGCAGCTCCTATAATTCACCCCTCCACTTT
CASSGESGSSYNSPLHF
>TRBJ2-3|NA|NA|TRBV29-1
TGCAGCGTTGCCCGGGGCATCCGCACAGATACGCAGTATTTT
CSVARGIRTDTQYF
>TRBJ2-2|NA|NA|TRBV12-3/TRBV12-4
TGTGCCAGCAGTTTGGAGGGGGGCTCCTCTACGGGGGAGCTGTTTTTT
CASSLEGGSSTGELFF
>TRBJ2-6|NA|NA|TRBV7-2
TGTGCCAGCAGCTTAACGAGCTCTGGGGCCAACGTCCTGACTTTC
CASSLTSSGANVLTF
>TRBJ1-6|NA|NA|TRBV7-9
TGTGCCAGCAGCTCTGGGACCCAGGCCCCTAATTCACCCCTCCACTTT
CASSSGTQAPNSPLHF
>TRBJ2-5|NA|NA|TRBV5-6
TGTGCCAGCAGCTTGAGCCGGACTAAGGAAACCCAGTACTTC
CASSLSRTKETQYF
>TRBJ2-1|NA|NA|TRBV19
TGTGCCAGTAGTGAAGGGGGGGCCTTCGGTGAGCAGTTCTTC
CASSEGGAFGEQFF
>TRBJ1-1|TRBD1|NA|TRBV6-6
TGTGCCAACGGACAGGGAGGGAACACTGAAGCTTTCTTT
CANGQGGNTEAFF
>TRBJ1-2|TRBD1|once|TRBV12-3/TRBV12-4
TGTGCCAGCAGTCCGGACAGGGAAGACGGCTACACCTTC
CASSPDREDGYTF
>TRBJ1-2|TRBD1|NA|TRBV20-1
TGCAGTGCTTCACAGGGGAAAGGAGGCTACACCTTC
CSASQGKGGYTF
>TRBJ2-7|NA|NA|TRBV29-1
TGCAGCGTGTGGTCCTGGCTGCGGGGCAGTCACGAGCAGTACTTC
CSVWSWLRGSHEQYF
>TRBJ2-5|NA|NA|TRBV12-3/TRBV12-4
TGTGCCAGCAGTTTCCGGACCATTAGGACCCAGTACTTC
CASSFRTIRTQYF
>TRBJ2-3|TRBD1|NA|TRBV11-3
TGTGCCAGCAGCTCACAGGGGTATGCAGATACGCAGTATTTT
CASSSQGYADTQYF
>TRBJ1-5|TRBD1|NA|TRBV19
TGTGCCAGTAGTATAGGGACAGGGCTAAATCAGCCCCAGCATTTT
CASSIGTGLNQPQHF
>TRBJ2-2|NA|NA|TRBV12-3/TRBV12-4
TGTGCCAGCAGTCCCGCGGGGTCCACCGGGGAGCTGTTTTTT
CASSPAGSTGELFF
>TRBJ2-7|NA|NA|TRBV12-3/TRBV12-4
TGTGCCAGCAGTTTAGCAGGGACATCCTACGAGCAGTACTTC
CASSLAGTSYEQYF
>TRBJ2-5|NA|NA|TRBV12-3/TRBV12-4
TGTGCCAGCAGTTCGCTGGCGGGGGCTTTCCAAGAGACCCAGTACTTC
CASSSLAGAFQETQYF
>TRBJ1-4|NA|NA|TRBV20-1
TGCAGTGCACTACAAAGATCGGGTGAAAAACTGTTTTTT
CSALQRSGEKLFF
>TRBJ1-4|NA|once|TRBV12-5
TGTGCTAGTGGTTTGGTAAACGGAAAACTGTTTTTT
CASGLVNGKLFF
>TRBJ1-2|NA|NA|TRBV3-1
TGTGCCAGCAGCCAAGGTTCGGCCTTAAATGGCTACACCTTC
CASSQGSALNGYTF